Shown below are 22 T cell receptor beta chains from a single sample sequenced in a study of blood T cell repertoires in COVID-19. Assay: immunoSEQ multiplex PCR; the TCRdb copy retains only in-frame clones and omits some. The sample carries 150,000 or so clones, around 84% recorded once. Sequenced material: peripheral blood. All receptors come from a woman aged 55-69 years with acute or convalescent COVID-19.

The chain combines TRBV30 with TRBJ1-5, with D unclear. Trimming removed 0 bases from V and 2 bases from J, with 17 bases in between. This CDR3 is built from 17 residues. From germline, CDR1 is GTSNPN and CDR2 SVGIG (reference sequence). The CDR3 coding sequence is TGTGCCTGGAGTGTTGGACTCACTGCTGGGGGCAATCAGCCCCAGCATTTT. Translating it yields CAWSVGLTAGGNQPQHF.

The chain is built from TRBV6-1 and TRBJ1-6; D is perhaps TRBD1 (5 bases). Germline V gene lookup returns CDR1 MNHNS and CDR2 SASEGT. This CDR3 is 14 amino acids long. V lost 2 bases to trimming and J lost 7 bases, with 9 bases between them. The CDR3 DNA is TGTGCCAGCAGTGAAATGGGGCCCAATTCACCCCTCCACTTT. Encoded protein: CASSEMGPNSPLHF.

CDR3 nucleotide sequence: TGTGCTAGTGGTTTGGGCAGGGTTCCCACCGGGGAGCTGTTTTTT. Translated, it gives CASGLGRVPTGELFF. The V call is TRBV12-5, the J call TRBJ2-2; tentatively, D is TRBD1 (5 bases). Germline loops: CDR1 LGHNT, CDR2 FRNRAP. The CDR3 has 15 residues. With 1 base removed from V and 4 bases from J, the gap between germline ends came to 10 bases. The variable domain in full, with the rest retrieved from reference TRBV12-5 and TRBJ2-2, is DARVTQTPRHKVTEMGQEVTMRCQPILGHNTVFWYRQTMMQGLELLAYFRNRAPLDDSGMPKDRFSAEMPDATLATLKIQPSEPRDSAVYFCASGLGRVPTGELFFGEGSRLTVL.

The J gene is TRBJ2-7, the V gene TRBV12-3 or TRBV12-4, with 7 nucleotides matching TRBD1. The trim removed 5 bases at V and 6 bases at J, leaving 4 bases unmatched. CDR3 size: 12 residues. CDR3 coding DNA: TGTGCCAGCAGTGAGACAGGGTTCGAGCAGTACTTC. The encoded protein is CASSETGFEQYF.

The CDR3: CASSFDRGETQYF. CDR3 coding DNA: TGTGCCAGCAGCTTCGACAGGGGAGAGACCCAGTACTTC. The V call is TRBV7-2, the J call TRBJ2-5; 8 nucleotides agree with TRBD1. After removal of 3 bases from V and 4 bases from J, the junction contained 1 base not matched to a gene. The CDR3 totals 13 residues. Germline-derived CDR1 and CDR2 are SGHTA and FQGNSA.

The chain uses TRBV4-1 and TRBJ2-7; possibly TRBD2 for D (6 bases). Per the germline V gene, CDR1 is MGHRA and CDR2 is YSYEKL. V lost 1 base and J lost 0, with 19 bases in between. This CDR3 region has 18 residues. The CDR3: CASSQGQTGTSSSYEQYF. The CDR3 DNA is TGCGCCAGCAGCCAAGGTCAAACTGGGACTTCTAGCTCCTACGAGCAGTACTTC.

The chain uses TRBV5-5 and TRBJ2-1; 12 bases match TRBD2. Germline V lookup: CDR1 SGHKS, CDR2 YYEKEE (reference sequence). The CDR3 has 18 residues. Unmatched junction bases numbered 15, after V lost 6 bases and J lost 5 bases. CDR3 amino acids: CASTIGGRLAGADNEQFF. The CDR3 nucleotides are TGTGCCAGCACCATCGGAGGGCGACTAGCGGGGGCTGACAATGAGCAGTTCTTC.

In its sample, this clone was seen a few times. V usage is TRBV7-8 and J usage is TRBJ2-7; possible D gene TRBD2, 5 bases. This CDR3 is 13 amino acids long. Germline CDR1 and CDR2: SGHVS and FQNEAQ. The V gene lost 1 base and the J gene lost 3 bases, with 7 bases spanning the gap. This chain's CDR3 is CASSLEGGYEQYF. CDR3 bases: TGTGCCAGCAGCTTAGAAGGAGGCTACGAGCAGTACTTC.

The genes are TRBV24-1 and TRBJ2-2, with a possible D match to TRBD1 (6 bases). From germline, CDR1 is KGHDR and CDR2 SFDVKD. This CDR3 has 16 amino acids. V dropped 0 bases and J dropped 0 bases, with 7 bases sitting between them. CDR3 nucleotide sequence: TGTGCCACCAGTGATTTGGAGGGGGCGAACACCGGGGAGCTGTTTTTT. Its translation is CATSDLEGANTGELFF.

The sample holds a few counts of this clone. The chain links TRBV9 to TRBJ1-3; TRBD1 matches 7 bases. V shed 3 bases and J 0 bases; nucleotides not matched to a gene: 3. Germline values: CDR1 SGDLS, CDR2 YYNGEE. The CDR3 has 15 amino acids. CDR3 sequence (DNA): TGTGCCAGCAGCGCACAGGGGATCTCTGGAAACACCATATATTTT. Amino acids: CASSAQGISGNTIYF. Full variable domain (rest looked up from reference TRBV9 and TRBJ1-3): DSGVTQTPKHLITATGQRVTLRCSPRSGDLSVYWYQQSLDQGLQFLIQYYNGEERAKGNILERFSAQQFPDLHSELNLSSLELGDSALYFCASSAQGISGNTIYFGEGSWLTVV.

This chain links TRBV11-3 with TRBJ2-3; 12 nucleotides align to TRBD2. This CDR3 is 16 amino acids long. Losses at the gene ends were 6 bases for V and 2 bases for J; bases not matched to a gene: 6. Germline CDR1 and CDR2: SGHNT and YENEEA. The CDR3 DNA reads TGTGCCAGCAGATTCAGGACTAGCGGGGCCACAGATACGCAGTATTTT. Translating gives CASRFRTSGATDTQYF.

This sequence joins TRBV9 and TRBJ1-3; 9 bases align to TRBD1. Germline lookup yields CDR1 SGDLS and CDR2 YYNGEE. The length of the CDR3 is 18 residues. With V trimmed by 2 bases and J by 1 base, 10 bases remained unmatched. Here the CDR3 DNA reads TGTGCCAGCAGCGTGACAGGGGGGCCCCTAAATTCTGGAAACACCATATATTTT. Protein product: CASSVTGGPLNSGNTIYF.

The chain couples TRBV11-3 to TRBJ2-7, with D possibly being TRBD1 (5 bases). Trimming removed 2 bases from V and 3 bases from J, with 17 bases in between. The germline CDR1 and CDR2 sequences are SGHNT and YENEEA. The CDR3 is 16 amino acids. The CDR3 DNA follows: TGTGCCAGCAGCTTAAATAGTGGGGCCGCATACTACGAGCAGTACTTC. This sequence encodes CASSLNSGAAYYEQYF.

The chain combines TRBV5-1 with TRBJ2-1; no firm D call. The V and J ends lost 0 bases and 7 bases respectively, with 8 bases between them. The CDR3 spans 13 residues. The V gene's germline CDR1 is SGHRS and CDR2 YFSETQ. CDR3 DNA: TGCGCCAGCAGCTTGGGTCTCTTAAATGAGCAGTTCTTC. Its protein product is CASSLGLLNEQFF.

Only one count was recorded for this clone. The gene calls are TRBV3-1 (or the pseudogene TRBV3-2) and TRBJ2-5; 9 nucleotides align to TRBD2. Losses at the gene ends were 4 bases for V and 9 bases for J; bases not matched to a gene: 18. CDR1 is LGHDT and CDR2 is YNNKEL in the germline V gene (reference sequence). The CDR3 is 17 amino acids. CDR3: CASSPSGRGGSRAAQYF. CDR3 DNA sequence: TGTGCCAGCAGCCCGTCTGGGCGGGGGGGATCAAGAGCGGCCCAGTACTTC.

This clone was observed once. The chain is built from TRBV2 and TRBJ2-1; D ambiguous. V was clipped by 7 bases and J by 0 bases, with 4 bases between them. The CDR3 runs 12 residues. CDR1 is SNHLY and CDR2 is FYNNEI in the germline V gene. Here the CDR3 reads CASTFSYNEQFF. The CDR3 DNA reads TGTGCCAGCACTTTCTCCTACAATGAGCAGTTCTTC.

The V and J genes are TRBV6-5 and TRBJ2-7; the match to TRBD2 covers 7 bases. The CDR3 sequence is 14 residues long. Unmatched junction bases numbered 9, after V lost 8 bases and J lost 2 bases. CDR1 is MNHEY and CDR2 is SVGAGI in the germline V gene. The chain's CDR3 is CASGGESGAYEQYF. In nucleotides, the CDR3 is TGTGCCAGCGGGGGGGAGAGCGGGGCCTACGAGCAGTACTTC.

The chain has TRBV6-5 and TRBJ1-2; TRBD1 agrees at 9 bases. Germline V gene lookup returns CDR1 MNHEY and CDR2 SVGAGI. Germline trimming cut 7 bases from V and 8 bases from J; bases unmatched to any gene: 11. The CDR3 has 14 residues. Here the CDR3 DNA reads TGTGCCAGCACCCTTGGACAGGGGAGCAGGGGCTACACCTTC. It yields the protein CASTLGQGSRGYTF.

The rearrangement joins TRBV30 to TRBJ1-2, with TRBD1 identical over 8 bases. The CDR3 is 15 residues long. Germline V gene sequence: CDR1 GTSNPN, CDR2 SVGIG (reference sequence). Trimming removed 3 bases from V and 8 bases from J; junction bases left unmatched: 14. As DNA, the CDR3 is TGTGCCTGGAGCCCCAGTCGGACAGGGCGGGGCGGCTACACCTTC. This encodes CAWSPSRTGRGGYTF.

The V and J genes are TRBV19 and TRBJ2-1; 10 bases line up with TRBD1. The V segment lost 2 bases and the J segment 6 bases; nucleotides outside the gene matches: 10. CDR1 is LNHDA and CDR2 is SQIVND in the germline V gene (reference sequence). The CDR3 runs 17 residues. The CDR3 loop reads CASSITSGTGARNEQFF. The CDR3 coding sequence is TGTGCCAGTAGTATAACCTCCGGGACAGGGGCTCGCAATGAGCAGTTCTTC.

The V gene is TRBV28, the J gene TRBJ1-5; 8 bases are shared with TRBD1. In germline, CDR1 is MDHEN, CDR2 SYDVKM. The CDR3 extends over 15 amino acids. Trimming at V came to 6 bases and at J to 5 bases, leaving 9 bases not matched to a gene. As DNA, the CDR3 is TGTGCCAGCAGGGGGGCAGGGGGCTTGGATCAGCCCCAGCATTTT. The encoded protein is CASRGAGGLDQPQHF. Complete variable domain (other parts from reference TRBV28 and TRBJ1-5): DVKVTQSSRYLVKRTGEKVFLECVQDMDHENMFWYRQDPGLGLRLIYFSYDVKMKEKGDIPEGYSVSREKKERFSLILESASTNQTSMYLCASRGAGGLDQPQHFGDGTRLSIL.

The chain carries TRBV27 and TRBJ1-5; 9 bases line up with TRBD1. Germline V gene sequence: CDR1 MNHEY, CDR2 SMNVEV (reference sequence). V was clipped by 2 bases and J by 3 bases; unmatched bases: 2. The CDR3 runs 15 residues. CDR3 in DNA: TGTGCCAGCAGTTTAGACAGGGGGTACAATCAGCCCCAGCATTTT. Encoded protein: CASSLDRGYNQPQHF.